These 24 T cell receptor beta chains share one sample of origin, sequenced in a study of T cells in Graves' hyperthyroidism and ophthalmopathy. Amplified TCR beta CDR3 regions came from RNA transcripts. The TCR CDR3 was amplified in a first-round RT-PCR using the HTBI primer set. TCRdb reprocessed the multiplex PCR reads via MiXCR and lists one record per CDR3 protein. The data hold 800,000 or so distinct CDR3 sequences, with roughly 40% observed a single time. Sequenced sample: blood. These receptors were obtained from a man aged 18 to 29 with Graves' hyperthyroidism.

Details on this clonotype: This sequence may be a read error, since a much larger clone differs from it by one base. The chain combines TRBV6-1 with TRBJ1-2; no clear D gene. Per the germline V gene, CDR1 is MNHNS and CDR2 is SASEGT. The CDR3 contains 13 residues. The CDR3 nucleotides are TGTGCCGGCAGTGCCTGGACCAACTATGGCTACACCTTC. This translates into CAGSAWTNYGYTF.

This clonotype was found a few times. The chain has TRBV7-2 and TRBJ1-6; tentatively, D is TRBD1 (5 bases). Trimming stripped 5 bases from V and 9 bases from J, with 14 bases between. The CDR3 extends over 14 amino acids. Per the germline V gene, CDR1 is SGHTA and CDR2 is FQGNSA. DNA of the CDR3: TGTGCCAGCAGCCCCCAAAGGGGAACTTCACCCCTCCACTTT. Translating it yields CASSPQRGTSPLHF.

The chain recombines TRBV11-1 with TRBJ2-7; TRBD2 aligns across 7 bases. Germline V gene data show CDR1 as SGHAT and CDR2 as FQDESV (reference sequence). The CDR3 has 11 residues. J lost 6 bases, V lost 8 bases, and 4 bases had no gene match. The CDR3 loop reads CASGAGIEQYF. The CDR3 DNA is TGTGCCAGCGGAGCGGGGATCGAGCAGTACTTC.

This clonotype has only a few counts. The V and J genes are TRBV7-9 and TRBJ1-5; D not certain. The CDR3 loop spans 13 amino acids. V was clipped by 4 bases and J by 7 bases, with 11 bases between them. The germline gives CDR1 SEHNR, CDR2 FQNEAQ (reference sequence). DNA for the CDR3: TGTGCCAGCAGCTCAGCGAAAGGGCAGCCCCAGCATTTT. Amino acids: CASSSAKGQPQHF. Combining the CDR3 with reference TRBV7-9 and TRBJ1-5 gives the whole variable domain DTGVSQNPRHKITKRGQNVTFRCDPISEHNRLYWYRQTLGQGPEFLTYFQNEAQLEKSRLLSDRFSAERPKGSFSTLEIQRTEQGDSAMYLCASSSAKGQPQHFGDGTRLSIL.

This clonotype was observed many times. The chain is built from TRBV15 and TRBJ1-1; perhaps TRBD1 as D (5 bases). Trimming pared 0 bases from V and 6 bases from J, leaving 14 bases between. CDR1 and CDR2 (germline): LNHNV, YYDKDF (reference sequence). The CDR3 is 15 amino acids. This chain's CDR3 is CATSRDRGTLSEAFF. The CDR3, as DNA: TGTGCCACCAGCAGAGATCGGGGCACCCTTTCTGAAGCTTTCTTT.

The chain combines TRBV2 with TRBJ1-5, with a possible D match to TRBD1 (6 bases). Between the trimmed V and J ends, which lost 5 bases and 1 base, there was a span of 15 bases. This CDR3 has 16 amino acids. Germline-derived CDR1 and CDR2 are SNHLY and FYNNEI. The CDR3 loop reads CASSLKGGGSNQPQHF. The CDR3 DNA reads as TGTGCCAGCAGTCTCAAGGGAGGGGGAAGCAATCAGCCCCAGCATTTT.

This clonotype was counted a few times. This sequence joins TRBV7-2 and TRBJ1-4; the match to TRBD1 covers 9 bases. CDR1 and CDR2 from the germline V gene are SGHTA and FQGNSA. Trimming took 1 base from V and 8 from J; bases not matched to a gene: 5. The length of the CDR3 is 15 residues. Here the CDR3 reads CASSLEGQGIEKLFF. The CDR3 DNA is TGTGCCAGCAGCTTAGAGGGACAGGGCATAGAAAAACTGTTTTTT.

This clonotype has at least ten counts. The chain has TRBV29-1 and TRBJ2-5; D is perhaps TRBD2 (7 bases). Deletions cut 5 bases from V and 5 bases from J, with 15 bases between. Germline CDR1 is SQVTM and CDR2 is ANQGSEA. CDR3 length: 13 amino acids. In nucleotides, the CDR3 is TGCAGCGTTACGCGGGGGCGGGGGGAGACCCAGTACTTC. Translation: CSVTRGRGETQYF.

This clonotype was found once. The chain is built from TRBV12-3 or TRBV12-4 and TRBJ1-2, with TRBD1 as a possible D gene (5 bases). Trimming removed 2 bases from V and 4 bases from J, with 17 bases in between. The CDR3 consists of 16 residues. The CDR3: CASSLLAGGGPYGYTF. The CDR3 DNA is TGTGCCAGCAGTTTACTTGCCGGTGGGGGACCCTATGGCTACACCTTC.

This clonotype was detected only a few times. CDR3 region: CASSVSRDRDEKLFF. For the CDR3, the DNA is TGTGCCAGCAGCGTATCCCGGGACCGGGATGAAAAACTGTTTTTT. The chain couples TRBV2 to TRBJ1-4, with D maybe TRBD1 (5 bases). Germline V CDR1 and CDR2: SNHLY, FYNNEI. The CDR3 consists of 15 residues. The V end lost 6 bases, the J end lost 6 bases, and 17 bases lay between the germline ends.

The genes are TRBV2 and TRBJ2-2; D gene uncertain. This CDR3 comprises 12 residues. The germline V gene has CDR1 SNHLY and CDR2 FYNNEI. V gave up 3 bases and J gave up 4 bases, with 3 bases separating them. In nucleotides, the CDR3 is TGTGCCAGCAGTGATTTCACCGGGGAGCTGTTTTTT. Encoded protein: CASSDFTGELFF.

The V gene is TRBV20-1, the J gene TRBJ1-3, with no clear D. The CDR3 extends over 14 amino acids. The germline gives CDR1 DFQATT, CDR2 SNEGSKA (reference sequence). V was clipped by 1 base and J by 7 bases, with 14 bases between them. The CDR3 here is CSARGGSGMNTIYF. CDR3 nucleotide sequence: TGCAGTGCTAGAGGGGGATCAGGAATGAACACCATATATTTT.

This clonotype has more than one count but fewer than ten. The V gene is TRBV9, the J gene TRBJ2-2, with TRBD1 matching 8 bases. Trimming took 0 bases from V and 1 from J; bases not matched to a gene: 5. From germline, CDR1 is SGDLS and CDR2 YYNGEE. The CDR3 has 17 amino acids. The CDR3 region has the DNA TGTGCCAGCAGCGTAGCCAGGACAGGGCAGAACACCGGGGAGCTGTTTTTT. It codes for CASSVARTGQNTGELFF.

The CDR3 sequence is CASTSNRGGDTEAFF. Here the CDR3 DNA reads TGTGCCAGCACCTCCAACAGGGGGGGAGACACTGAAGCTTTCTTT. V is TRBV7-2 and J is TRBJ1-1; 8 positions agree with TRBD1. V gave up 7 bases and J gave up 3 bases; unmatched junction bases: 10. The CDR3 extends over 15 amino acids. Germline V gene lookup returns CDR1 SGHTA and CDR2 FQGNSA.

This chain connects TRBV10-3 to TRBJ1-2, with D hard to call. The CDR3 consists of 12 residues. Trimming pared 7 bases from V and 5 bases from J, leaving 11 bases between. CDR1 and CDR2 from the germline V gene are ENHRY and SYGVKD. The DNA of the CDR3 is TGTGCCATCACGGACCCAGATTATGGCTACACCTTC. This gives the protein CAITDPDYGYTF.

J is TRBJ2-7 and V is TRBV2; D perhaps matches TRBD2 (6 bases). Per germline, CDR1 SNHLY and CDR2 FYNNEI. The CDR3 has 17 residues. The V and J ends lost 4 bases and 0 bases respectively, with 19 bases between them. CDR3 region: CASSGRRDGAGSYEQYF. CDR3 nucleotide sequence: TGTGCCAGCAGTGGACGGCGGGACGGGGCAGGCTCCTACGAGCAGTACTTC. Full variable domain (rest looked up from reference TRBV2 and TRBJ2-7): EPEVTQTPSHQVTQMGQEVILRCVPISNHLYFYWYRQILGQKVEFLVSFYNNEISEKSEIFDDQFSVERPDGSNFTLKIRSTKLEDSAMYFCASSGRRDGAGSYEQYFGPGTRLTVT.

This clonotype was picked up many times. The chain joins TRBV29-1 to TRBJ2-7, with unresolved D. The CDR3 loop spans 12 amino acids. The V gene's germline CDR1 is SQVTM and CDR2 ANQGSEA. Trimming left V 2 bases short and J 3 bases short, with 8 bases between. The CDR3 is CSVENGFYEQYF. CDR3 sequence (DNA): TGCAGCGTTGAAAACGGCTTCTACGAGCAGTACTTC.

Details on this clonotype: A read error is possible here, since a much larger clone lies one base away. The J gene is TRBJ2-6, the V gene TRBV13; the D is unclear. Germline CDR1 is PRHDT and CDR2 is FYEKMQ (reference sequence). The V gene lost 2 bases and the J gene lost 1 base, with 6 bases spanning the gap. The CDR3 totals 15 residues. The CDR3 loop is CASSLKGSGANVLTF. The CDR3 DNA is TGTGCCAGCAGCTTAAAAGGGTCTGGGGCCAACGTCCTGACTTTC.

There are many counts of this clonotype. The CDR3 spells CASSIQGSGNTIYF. The CDR3 coding sequence is TGTGCCAGCAGCATACAGGGATCTGGAAACACCATATATTTT. The chain has TRBV13 and TRBJ1-3; perhaps TRBD1 as D (6 bases). The CDR3 length is 14 residues. The V gene lost 5 bases and the J gene lost 1 base, with 9 bases spanning the gap. The V gene's germline CDR1 is PRHDT and CDR2 FYEKMQ (reference sequence).

Notes on this clonotype: This may arise from a read error, as a much more abundant clone is one base away. The chain uses TRBV29-1 and TRBJ1-3; D remains ambiguous. The ends were cut back, 8 bases at V and 0 bases at J, with 8 bases in the middle. This CDR3 spans 12 amino acids. Germline V lookup: CDR1 SQVTM, CDR2 ANQGSEA. The CDR3 region is CSIVISGNTIYF. The CDR3 nucleotides are TGCAGCATTGTCATCTCTGGAAACACCATATATTTT.

This chain links TRBV29-1 with TRBJ1-5; D uncertain. V lost 7 bases, J lost 7 bases, and 14 bases lay in between. The CDR3 consists of 12 residues. CDR1 SQVTM and CDR2 ANQGSEA come from the germline V gene. In DNA, the CDR3 is TGCAGCGGCCTGGGAGAGGCCCAGCCCCAGCATTTT. It specifies CSGLGEAQPQHF.

This clonotype was recorded a few times. The gene calls are TRBV29-1 and TRBJ1-1; tentatively, D is TRBD1 (5 bases). The CDR3 loop spans 14 amino acids. CDR1 is SQVTM and CDR2 is ANQGSEA in the germline V gene. The V end was cut by 6 bases, the J end by 2 bases, with 16 bases between. CDR3 nucleotides: TGCAGCGTCGGGGGGTATCAGCTCAACACTGAAGCTTTCTTT. As protein: CSVGGYQLNTEAFF. The full variable domain, in which reference TRBV29-1 and TRBJ1-1 provide the parts outside the CDR3, is SAVISQKPSRDICQRGTSLTIQCQVDSQVTMMFWYRQQPGQSLTLIATANQGSEATYESGFVIDKFPISRPNLTFSTLTVSNMSPEDSSIYLCSVGGYQLNTEAFFGQGTRLTVV.

As for this clonotype: Possible read error: a much larger clone is one base away. V is TRBV12-3 or TRBV12-4 and J is TRBJ1-5, with D perhaps TRBD1 (5 bases). This CDR3 spans 14 amino acids. The CDR3 spells CTSSLKGARQPQHF. CDR3 DNA sequence: TGTACCAGCAGTTTGAAAGGGGCGCGGCAGCCCCAGCATTTT.

This clonotype was detected ten times or more. The V call is TRBV7-2, the J call TRBJ1-5, with a tentative D call TRBD1 (5 bases). The length of the CDR3 is 14 residues. Germline V gene sequence: CDR1 SGHTA, CDR2 FQGNSA. Between the trimmed V and J ends, which lost 0 bases and 7 bases, there was a span of 10 bases. CDR3 in amino acids: CASSLAGVGQPQHF. The CDR3 bases are TGTGCCAGCAGCTTAGCAGGGGTCGGACAGCCCCAGCATTTT.